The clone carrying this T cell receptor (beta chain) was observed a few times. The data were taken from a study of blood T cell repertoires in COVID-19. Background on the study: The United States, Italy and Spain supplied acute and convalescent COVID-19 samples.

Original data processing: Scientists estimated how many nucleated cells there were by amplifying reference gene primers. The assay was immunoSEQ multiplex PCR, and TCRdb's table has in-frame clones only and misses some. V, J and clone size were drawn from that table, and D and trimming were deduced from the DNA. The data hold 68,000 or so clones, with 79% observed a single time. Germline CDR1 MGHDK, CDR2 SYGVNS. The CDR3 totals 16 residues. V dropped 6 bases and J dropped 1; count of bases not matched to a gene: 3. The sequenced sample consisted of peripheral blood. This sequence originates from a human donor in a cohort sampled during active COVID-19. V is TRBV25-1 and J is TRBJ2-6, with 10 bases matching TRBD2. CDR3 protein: CASRGSGGSGANVLTF. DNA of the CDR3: TGTGCCAGCAGGGGTAGCGGGGGGTCTGGGGCCAACGTCCTGACTTTC.